The source of this T cell receptor (beta chain) is a study of post-analysis software for immune sequencing data. Whole-study results and caveats: Patients showed TRBV5-6, TRBV5-1 and TRBV20-1 among a handful of TRBV segments more frequent than in controls.

Each TCR beta cDNA library carried unique molecular identifiers. The authors obtained 540,000 or so cDNA molecules from around 1 to 9.1 million T cells. One entry per CDR3 protein results from TCRdb running MiXCR on the PCR reads. The sample contains some 260,000 distinct CDR3 sequences, 36% of which appear only once. Points on this clonotype: Its specificity is unknown.

This CDR3 contains 14 residues. Germline V gene data show CDR1 as MNHNS and CDR2 as SASEGT. Between the trimmed V and J ends, which lost 0 bases and 2 bases, there was a span of 8 bases. The receptor's source is a girl between 5 and 17 years old with multiple sclerosis. This chain joins TRBV6-1 and TRBJ2-7; D not resolved. The sample was blood. The CDR3 loop reads CASSEATVTYEQYF. CDR3 DNA sequence: TGTGCCAGCAGTGAAGCGACGGTAACCTACGAGCAGTACTTC.